This entry lists 14 T cell receptor beta chains sequenced from one sample in a study of control samples from healthy donors and cancer patients. The table came from immunoSEQ multiplex PCR; TCRdb's copy has only in-frame clones and leaves some out. Counted here are about 180,000 clones, 85% to 90% occurring once; the ten biggest clones make up about 1.4%. Source material: blood. Receptors originate from a woman aged 50 to 60 in good health.

CDR3 in DNA: TGTGCCAGCAATTACAGGGATTCACCCCTCCACTTT. Amino acid sequence: CASNYRDSPLHF. The V gene is TRBV2, the J gene TRBJ1-6; D might be TRBD1 (6 bases). In germline, CDR1 is SNHLY, CDR2 FYNNEI. Trimming pared 7 bases from V and 8 bases from J, leaving 9 bases between. The CDR3 runs to 12 residues.

The CDR3 nucleotides read TGTGCCTGGAGTACAGGGGGCGCATACTACGAGCAGTACTTC. Amino acid sequence: CAWSTGGAYYEQYF. The chain links TRBV30 to TRBJ2-7; 9 nucleotides line up with TRBD1. The V segment lost 2 bases and the J segment 3 bases; nucleotides outside the gene matches: 5. Germline CDR1 is GTSNPN and CDR2 is SVGIG (reference sequence). CDR3 length: 14 residues.

V is TRBV5-8 and J is TRBJ1-5; 7 bases map to TRBD1. The V segment lost 4 bases and the J segment 2 bases; nucleotides outside the gene matches: 9. The CDR3 runs to 16 residues. Germline loops: CDR1 SGHTS, CDR2 YDEGEE. This CDR3 is CASSVGTVRGNQPQHF. In DNA form, the CDR3 reads TGTGCCAGCAGCGTGGGGACAGTGAGGGGCAATCAGCCCCAGCATTTT.

The chain joins TRBV24-1 to TRBJ2-5, with D possibly being TRBD2 (6 bases). V lost 12 bases and J lost 5, with 21 bases in between. Germline V gene lookup returns CDR1 KGHDR and CDR2 SFDVKD. The CDR3 loop spans 14 amino acids. The CDR3 DNA follows: TGTGCCGCGGCTTCCGGGACTCCTGGGGAGACCCAGTACTTC. Residues: CAAASGTPGETQYF.

Details on this clone: The same CDR3 arises from other DNA sequences in this sample as well. The chain combines TRBV28 with TRBJ2-7; D remains ambiguous. Between the trimmed V and J ends, which lost 3 bases and 3 bases, there was a span of 6 bases. CDR1 MDHEN and CDR2 SYDVKM come from the germline V gene. The CDR3 is made up of 12 amino acids. CDR3 residues: CASSLKGYEQYF. CDR3 nucleotide sequence: TGTGCCAGCAGTTTGAAAGGCTACGAGCAGTACTTC.

The chain combines TRBV7-2 with TRBJ2-7; the match to TRBD1 covers 9 bases. CDR3 length equals 15 residues. J gave up 3 bases and V 3 bases, and 6 bases lay outside the gene matches. CDR1 SGHTA and CDR2 FQGNSA come from the germline V gene. The CDR3, as DNA: TGTGCCAGCAGCTTGGACAGGGGTGGGGGCTACGAGCAGTACTTC. It is translated as CASSLDRGGGYEQYF.

The chain links TRBV19 to TRBJ2-5; 11 bases are shared with TRBD2. This CDR3 is 15 amino acids long. Germline CDR1 is LNHDA and CDR2 is SQIVND (reference sequence). V was clipped by 3 bases and J by 5 bases; unmatched bases: 5. CDR3 sequence (DNA): TGTGCCAGTAGTATTAGCGGGAGGGCCGGGGAGACCCAGTACTTC. Its protein product is CASSISGRAGETQYF.

This clone has more than one count but fewer than ten. The genes are TRBV6-2 or TRBV6-3 and TRBJ1-1; D not resolved. Germline CDR1 MNHEY, CDR2 SVGEGT. V lost 1 base, J lost 1 base, and 10 bases lay in between. This CDR3 comprises 15 residues. The CDR3 nucleotides read TGTGCCAGCAGTTACTTCGCCAGGACGAACACTGAAGCTTTCTTT. It specifies CASSYFARTNTEAFF.

V gene TRBV19 combines with J gene TRBJ2-5; tentative D call: TRBD1 (7 bases). The CDR3 is 14 amino acids. Trimming pared 5 bases from V and 4 bases from J, leaving 14 bases between. CDR1 LNHDA and CDR2 SQIVND come from the germline V gene (reference sequence). CDR3 nucleotides: TGTGCCAGTAGTCCCCAGGGGGGCGCAGAGACCCAGTACTTC. Its protein is CASSPQGGAETQYF.

The chain uses TRBV20-1 and TRBJ2-7, with D maybe TRBD2 (5 bases). CDR1 is DFQATT and CDR2 is SNEGSKA in the germline V gene (reference sequence). The germline V and J ends were trimmed by 3 bases and 3 bases, with 9 bases remaining between them. The CDR3 spans 12 residues. DNA for the CDR3: TGCAGTGCTAGTCAAGGGAGCTACGAGCAGTACTTC. Protein product: CSASQGSYEQYF.

This clone has at least ten counts. The J gene is TRBJ1-1, the V gene TRBV9, with D perhaps matching TRBD1 (6 bases). V was pared by 0 bases and J by 4 bases, with 16 bases between. The CDR3 covers 16 residues. CDR1 and CDR2 (germline): SGDLS, YYNGEE. The CDR3 loop reads CASSVGQGTRFTEAFF. In DNA form, the CDR3 reads TGTGCCAGCAGCGTAGGTCAGGGGACGAGATTCACTGAAGCTTTCTTT.

The chain couples TRBV19 to TRBJ1-5; 7 bases agree with TRBD1. V was pared by 5 bases and J by 7 bases, with 8 bases of the junction left unmatched. The V gene's germline CDR1 is LNHDA and CDR2 SQIVND (reference sequence). CDR3 length equals 14 residues. The CDR3 bases are TGTGCCAGTAGTGGGGCAGGGGGAGGGCAGCCCCAGCATTTT. The encoded protein is CASSGAGGGQPQHF.

The rearrangement joins TRBV24-1 to TRBJ2-2, with unresolved D. V was trimmed by 3 bases and J by 4 bases, leaving 8 bases between them. The CDR3 sequence is 14 residues long. Germline V lookup: CDR1 KGHDR, CDR2 SFDVKD. The CDR3 nucleotides are TGTGCCACCAGTGATACACTCCTCACCGGGGAGCTGTTTTTT. Translated: CATSDTLLTGELFF.

For this clone: Additional DNA sequences in this sample encode the identical CDR3. The V and J genes are TRBV3-1 (or the pseudogene TRBV3-2) and TRBJ2-1; 13 bases agree with TRBD2. The CDR3 has 15 residues. Germline loops: CDR1 LGHDT, CDR2 YNNKEL (reference sequence). The V segment lost 0 bases and the J segment 7 bases; nucleotides outside the gene matches: 0. The CDR3 loop reads CASSQELAGGNEQFF. CDR3 nucleotide sequence: TGTGCCAGCAGCCAAGAACTAGCGGGAGGGAATGAGCAGTTCTTC.